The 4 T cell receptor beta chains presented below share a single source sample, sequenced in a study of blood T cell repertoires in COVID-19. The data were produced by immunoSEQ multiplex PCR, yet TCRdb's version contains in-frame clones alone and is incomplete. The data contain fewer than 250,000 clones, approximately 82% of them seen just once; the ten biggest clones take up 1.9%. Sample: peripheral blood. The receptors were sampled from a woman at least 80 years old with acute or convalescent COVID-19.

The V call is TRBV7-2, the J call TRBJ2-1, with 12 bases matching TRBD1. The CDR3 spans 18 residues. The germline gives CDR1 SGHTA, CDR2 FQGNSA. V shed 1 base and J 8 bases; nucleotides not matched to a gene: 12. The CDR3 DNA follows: TGTGCCAGCAGCTTAGTAGGGACCGGGACAGGGGGCTTTCATGAGCAGTTCTTC. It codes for CASSLVGTGTGGFHEQFF.

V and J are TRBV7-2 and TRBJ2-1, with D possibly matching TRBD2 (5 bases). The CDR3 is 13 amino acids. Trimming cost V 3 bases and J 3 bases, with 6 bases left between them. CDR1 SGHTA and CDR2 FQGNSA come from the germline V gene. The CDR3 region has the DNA TGTGCCAGCAGCTTCGGGGACTACAATGAGCAGTTCTTC. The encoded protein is CASSFGDYNEQFF.

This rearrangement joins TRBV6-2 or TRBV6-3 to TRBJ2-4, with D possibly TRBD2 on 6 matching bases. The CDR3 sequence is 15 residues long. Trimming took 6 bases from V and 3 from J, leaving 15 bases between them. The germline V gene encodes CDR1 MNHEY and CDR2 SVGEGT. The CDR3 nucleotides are TGTGCCAGCAGCCAAAGCGGGTCGGGCAAAAACATTCAGTACTTC. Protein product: CASSQSGSGKNIQYF.

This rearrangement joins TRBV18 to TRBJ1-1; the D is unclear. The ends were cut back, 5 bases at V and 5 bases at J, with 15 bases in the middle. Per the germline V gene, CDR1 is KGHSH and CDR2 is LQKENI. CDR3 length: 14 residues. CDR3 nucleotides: TGTGCCAGCTCATCCGGCACCCCGGGGACTGAAGCTTTCTTT. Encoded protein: CASSSGTPGTEAFF. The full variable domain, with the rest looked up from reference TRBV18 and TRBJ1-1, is NAGVMQNPRHLVRRRGQEARLRCSPMKGHSHVYWYRQLPEEGLKFMVYLQKENIIDESGMPKERFSAEFPKEGPSILRIQQVVRGDSAAYFCASSSGTPGTEAFFGQGTRLTVV.